This T cell receptor beta chain was captured by sequencing in a study of shared clonotypes between healthy human individuals. The count of this clone is one. It was into CD45RA+ naive and CD45RA-negative memory subsets that the CD4+ cells were split. J gave up 9 bases and V 2 bases, and 9 bases lay outside the gene matches. Germline V lookup: CDR1 MGHRA, CDR2 YSYEKL. There are 16 residues in the CDR3. Per the original methods: ImmunoSEQ output held junction-only sequences without quality scores, so filtering differed. Profiling relied on immunoSEQ multiplex PCR, and the TCRdb table lists in-frame clones only, not all of them. That table is the source of V, J and clone size, and D and trimming were worked out from the DNA. The table records around 2.5 million clones, over 85% of them present only once.

The chain uses TRBV4-1 and TRBJ2-1; TRBD2 agrees at 11 bases. Sample: naive CD4+ T cells from PBMCs. Stated subset: CD45RA+ positively selected. This clonotype was obtained from a man in his late teens or twenties in good health. Some clones in this sample may be carry-over from other donors' samples. CDR3 amino acids: CASSQPTSGSKGEQFF. The DNA of the CDR3 is TGCGCCAGCAGCCAACCCACTAGCGGGAGCAAGGGTGAGCAGTTCTTC.